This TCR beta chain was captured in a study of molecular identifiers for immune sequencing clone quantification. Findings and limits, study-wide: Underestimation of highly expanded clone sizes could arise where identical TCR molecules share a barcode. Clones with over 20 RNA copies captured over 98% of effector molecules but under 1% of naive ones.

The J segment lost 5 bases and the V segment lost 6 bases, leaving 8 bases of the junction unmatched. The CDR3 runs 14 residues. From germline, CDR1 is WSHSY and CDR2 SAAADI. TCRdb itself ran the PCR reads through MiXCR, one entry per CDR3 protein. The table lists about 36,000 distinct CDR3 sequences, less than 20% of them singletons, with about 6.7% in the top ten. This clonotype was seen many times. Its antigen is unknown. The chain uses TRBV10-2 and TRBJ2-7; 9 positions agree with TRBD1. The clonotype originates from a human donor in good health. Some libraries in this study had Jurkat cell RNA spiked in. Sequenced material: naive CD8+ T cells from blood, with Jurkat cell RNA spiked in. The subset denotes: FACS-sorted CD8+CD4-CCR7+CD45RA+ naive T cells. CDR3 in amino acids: CASRGDRVEDEQYF. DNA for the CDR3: TGCGCCAGCAGAGGGGACAGGGTGGAGGACGAGCAGTACTTC.